This section outlines one T cell receptor (beta chain) sequence together with its context. Per the original data handling: Reference gene primer amplification in the assay estimated nucleated cell counts. The data were produced by immunoSEQ multiplex PCR, yet TCRdb's version contains in-frame clones alone and is incomplete. V and J calls and clone size are those listed in that table; D and trimming were worked out from the DNA. The sample shows roughly 270,000 clones, around 85% of them seen only once. The data derive from a study of blood T cell repertoires in COVID-19. Looking at the study overall: Spain, Italy and the United States supplied samples that represented acute and convalescent COVID-19. T cells, B-cell-depleted T cells, or PBMCs provided the cDNA or gDNA that served as material.

Germline CDR1 SGHRS, CDR2 YFSETQ. The CDR3 has 17 amino acids. With 4 bases clipped from V and 3 bases from J, the junction kept 12 bases outside the gene matches. The sequence was obtained from a man in his fifties with active or convalescent COVID-19. The chain links TRBV5-1 to TRBJ2-1; 8 bases map to TRBD1. The sample was peripheral blood. DNA for the CDR3: TGCGCCAGCAGCCCGACCCAGGGGGCTAGCGTCTACAATGAGCAGTTCTTC. This encodes CASSPTQGASVYNEQFF.